This paragraph covers one T cell receptor (beta chain) sequence. The data belong to a study of blood T cell repertoires in COVID-19. About the study: Samples came from the United States, Italy and Spain, spanning acute and convalescent COVID-19. PBMCs, B-cell-depleted T cells, or T cells were the source of the cDNA or gDNA that made up the material.

V shed 4 bases and J 6 bases; nucleotides not matched to a gene: 6. Germline V CDR1 and CDR2: LNHDA, SQIVND (reference sequence). The CDR3 has 16 amino acids. Original processing methods: Estimates of nucleated cell counts were drawn from the amplification of reference gene primers. Some clones are missing from TCRdb's copy, which holds only in-frame ones; the method was immunoSEQ multiplex PCR. The V and J calls and clone size come from that table; D and trimming were worked out from the DNA. Of 200,000 to 250,000 clones listed, approximately 82% were seen once; the top ten hold approximately 10%. The gene calls are TRBV19 and TRBJ1-6; 10 nucleotides align to TRBD1. The sequencing sample was made of peripheral blood. The receptor was derived from a man aged 50 to 59 with active or convalescent COVID-19. This CDR3 reads CASSTTGTGANSPLHF. The CDR3 region has the DNA TGTGCCAGTAGTACTACCGGGACAGGGGCTAATTCACCCCTCCACTTT.